In this sample, the clone carrying this T cell receptor (beta chain) turned up a few times. TCRdb independently ran MiXCR on the 5' RACE reads; one entry per CDR3 protein. Seen here are about 550,000 distinct CDR3 sequences, 19% observed once, and the top ten hold around an eighth. Deletions cut 6 bases from V and 0 bases from J, with 14 bases between. The CDR3 spans 15 residues. Germline CDR1 reads DFQATT; CDR2 reads SNEGSKA (reference sequence). The data originate from a study of T cells after yellow fever vaccination. The chain combines TRBV20-1 with TRBJ2-2, with D perhaps matching TRBD2 (6 bases). The TCR sequence derives from a man aged 25 to 40 who received the YFV17D yellow fever vaccine. The sample here was PBMCs, taken 15 days after the yellow fever booster vaccination. The CDR3 protein is CSARNRLANTGELFF. For the CDR3, the DNA is TGCAGTGCGAGAAATAGACTAGCGAACACCGGGGAGCTGTTTTTT.